The 14 T cell receptor beta chains listed next were all sequenced from one sample in a study of T cell repertoires in cytomegalovirus infection. From the reads, TCRdb called clonotypes with MiXCR, one entry per CDR3 protein. Of some 350,000 distinct CDR3 sequences listed, around 18% are singletons. Sequencing was carried out using PBMCs. These TCRs come from a human donor in good health (CMV status not recorded). Some clones in this sample may be carry-over from other donors' samples.

This clonotype was seen repeatedly, ten times or more. V and J are TRBV7-2 and TRBJ2-3, with D unresolved. This CDR3 spans 14 amino acids. With 3 bases removed from V and 6 bases from J, the gap between germline ends came to 13 bases. Per germline, CDR1 SGHTA and CDR2 FQGNSA. The CDR3, as DNA: TGTGCCAGCAGCTTGATGGCCGTCGAGGATACGCAGTATTTT. This sequence encodes CASSLMAVEDTQYF.

This clonotype was observed a handful of times. This chain connects TRBV5-1 to TRBJ2-7; TRBD2 might be the D (6 bases). Trimming removed 3 bases from V and 3 bases from J, with 10 bases in between. The germline gives CDR1 SGHRS, CDR2 YFSETQ. The CDR3 has 13 residues. CDR3 sequence (DNA): TGCGCCAGCAGCTGGGGGGAAAACTACGAGCAGTACTTC. It specifies CASSWGENYEQYF.

The chain has TRBV20-1 and TRBJ1-1, with TRBD1 matching 8 bases. This CDR3 has 11 residues. Per the germline V gene, CDR1 is DFQATT and CDR2 is SNEGSKA (reference sequence). V trimming: 8 bases; J trimming: 4 bases; junction bases outside the gene matches: 3. This CDR3 is CSRQGITEAFF. CDR3 bases: TGCAGTAGACAGGGGATCACTGAAGCTTTCTTT.

The chain employs TRBV6-5 and TRBJ1-5; D possibly corresponds to TRBD1 (5 bases). Germline V lookup: CDR1 MNHEY, CDR2 SVGAGI. The CDR3 is 15 residues long. The V and J ends lost 2 bases and 3 bases respectively, with 11 bases between them. CDR3 DNA: TGTGCCAGCAGTTACGGCCCGGGGACCAATCAGCCCCAGCATTTT. Its protein is CASSYGPGTNQPQHF.

The CDR3 spells CASSRDRQDTQYF. The CDR3 coding sequence is TGCGCCAGCAGCAGGGATCGTCAAGATACGCAGTATTTT. The chain employs TRBV5-1 and TRBJ2-3; D is undetermined. This CDR3 is 13 amino acids long. CDR1 is SGHRS, CDR2 YFSETQ, per germline. The V end was cut by 4 bases, the J end by 5 bases, with 11 bases between.

The V and J genes are TRBV5-1 and TRBJ2-1, with TRBD2 identical over 10 bases. The V gene's germline CDR1 is SGHRS and CDR2 YFSETQ. The ends lost 2 bases at V and 10 bases at J; junction bases unmatched: 18. The CDR3 totals 18 residues. CDR3 loop: CASSFDPPGTSAVGEQFF. CDR3 DNA sequence: TGCGCCAGCAGCTTTGACCCTCCCGGGACTAGCGCAGTAGGCGAGCAGTTCTTC.

The chain carries TRBV20-1 and TRBJ1-5; 8 bases map to TRBD1. Germline V gene data show CDR1 as DFQATT and CDR2 as SNEGSKA (reference sequence). Unmatched junction bases numbered 6, after V lost 3 bases and J lost 2 bases. The CDR3 contains 15 residues. CDR3 in DNA: TGCAGTGCTAGCAGCAGGGGGCTTCGCAATCAGCCCCAGCATTTT. Translating it yields CSASSRGLRNQPQHF.

This clonotype was seen a few times. V is TRBV11-2 and J is TRBJ1-3, with D tentatively TRBD1 (5 bases). The CDR3 totals 20 residues. Looked up from germline, CDR1 is SGHAT and CDR2 is FQNNGV. V was shortened by 5 bases and J by 0 bases, with 26 bases between the two germline ends. The CDR3 sequence is CASSPYPSSGQGSSGNTIYF. The DNA of the CDR3 is TGTGCCAGCAGCCCATATCCTTCGAGCGGGCAGGGAAGCTCTGGAAACACCATATATTTT.

The V call is TRBV7-2, the J call TRBJ1-5; D gene uncertain. The length of the CDR3 is 15 residues. Germline CDR1 is SGHTA and CDR2 is FQGNSA. V was pared by 5 bases and J by 3 bases, with 14 bases between. The DNA for the CDR3 is TGTGCCAGCAGCCCCCGGCCAGGACTCAATCAGCCCCAGCATTTT. As protein: CASSPRPGLNQPQHF.

This clonotype was recorded many times. The chain uses TRBV7-2 and TRBJ1-1, with D possibly matching TRBD1 (5 bases). CDR1 is SGHTA, CDR2 FQGNSA, per germline. Trimming removed 1 base at V and 1 base at J, with 10 bases between. The CDR3 spans 15 residues. The CDR3 DNA reads as TGTGCCAGCAGCTTAGGTGGGGGGAGGAACACTGAAGCTTTCTTT. Its protein product is CASSLGGGRNTEAFF. Supplemented by reference TRBV7-2 and TRBJ1-1, the full variable domain reads GAGVSQSPSNKVTEKGKDVELRCDPISGHTALYWYRQSLGQGLEFLIYFQGNSAPDKSGLPSDRFSAERTGGSVSTLTIQRTQQEDSAVYLCASSLGGGRNTEAFFGQGTRLTVV.

The sample holds many counts of this clonotype. The CDR3 bases are TGTGCCAGCAGCTTAAATGTTGGGGCTAGCGGGGGGCAAAACACCGGGGAGCTGTTTTTT. Amino acids: CASSLNVGASGGQNTGELFF. The chain combines TRBV7-8 with TRBJ2-2; 11 bases are shared with TRBD2. V was pared by 2 bases and J by 2 bases, with 13 bases of the junction left unmatched. The CDR3 covers 20 residues. CDR1 and CDR2 from the germline V gene are SGHVS and FQNEAQ.

This clonotype has a count of ten or more. V gene TRBV28 combines with J gene TRBJ2-5; D is unresolved. V was trimmed by 4 bases and J by 3 bases, leaving 15 bases between them. Germline V gene lookup returns CDR1 MDHEN and CDR2 SYDVKM. The CDR3 extends over 15 amino acids. The CDR3 DNA is TGTGCCAGCAGTTCGCTAGGGATCTCGAAAGAGACCCAGTACTTC. Its protein product is CASSSLGISKETQYF.

This chain uses TRBV29-1 with TRBJ1-1, with D perhaps matching TRBD1 (6 bases). Germline values: CDR1 SQVTM, CDR2 ANQGSEA. CDR3 size: 13 residues. V lost 6 bases, J lost 5 bases, and 16 bases lay in between. The chain's CDR3 is CSVRWTEGTEAFF. The CDR3 coding sequence is TGCAGCGTCCGATGGACAGAGGGGACTGAAGCTTTCTTT.

V and J are TRBV19 and TRBJ1-3; D unclear. Deletions cut 5 bases from V and 4 bases from J, with 12 bases between. The CDR3 runs to 14 residues. Germline V CDR1 and CDR2: LNHDA, SQIVND (reference sequence). CDR3 bases: TGTGCCAGTAGTGCGGGTTTCATCGGAAACACCATATATTTT. Protein: CASSAGFIGNTIYF.